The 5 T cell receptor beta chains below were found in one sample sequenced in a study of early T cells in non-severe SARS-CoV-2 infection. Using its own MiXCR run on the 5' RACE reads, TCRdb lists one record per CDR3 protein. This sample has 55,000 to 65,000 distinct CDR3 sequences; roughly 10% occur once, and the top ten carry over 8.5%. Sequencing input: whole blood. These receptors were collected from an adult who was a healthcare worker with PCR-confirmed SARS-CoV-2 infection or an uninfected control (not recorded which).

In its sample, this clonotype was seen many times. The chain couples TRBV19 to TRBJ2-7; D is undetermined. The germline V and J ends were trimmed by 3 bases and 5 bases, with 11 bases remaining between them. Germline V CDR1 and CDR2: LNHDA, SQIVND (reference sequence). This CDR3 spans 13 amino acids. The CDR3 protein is CASSISGGNEQYF. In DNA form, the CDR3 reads TGTGCCAGTAGTATCTCCGGTGGGAACGAGCAGTACTTC.

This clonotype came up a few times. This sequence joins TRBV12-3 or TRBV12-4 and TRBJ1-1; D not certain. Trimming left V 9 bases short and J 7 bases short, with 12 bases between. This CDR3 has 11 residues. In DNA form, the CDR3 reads TGTGCCAGTATAGGGCTTGGTGAAGCTTTCTTT. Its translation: CASIGLGEAFF.

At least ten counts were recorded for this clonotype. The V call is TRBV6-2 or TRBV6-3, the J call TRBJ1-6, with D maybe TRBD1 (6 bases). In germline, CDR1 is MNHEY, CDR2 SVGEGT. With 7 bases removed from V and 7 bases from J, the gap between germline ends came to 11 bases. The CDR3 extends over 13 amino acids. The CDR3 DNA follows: TGTGCCAGCATCTCCCAGGGGAATTCACCCCTCCACTTT. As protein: CASISQGNSPLHF.

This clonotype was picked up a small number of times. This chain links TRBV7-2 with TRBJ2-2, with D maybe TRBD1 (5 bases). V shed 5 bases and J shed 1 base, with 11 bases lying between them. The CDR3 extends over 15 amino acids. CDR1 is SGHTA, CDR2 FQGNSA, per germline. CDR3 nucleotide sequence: TGTGCCAGCAGCCCTACAGACAGGAACACCGGGGAGCTGTTTTTT. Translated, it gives CASSPTDRNTGELFF.

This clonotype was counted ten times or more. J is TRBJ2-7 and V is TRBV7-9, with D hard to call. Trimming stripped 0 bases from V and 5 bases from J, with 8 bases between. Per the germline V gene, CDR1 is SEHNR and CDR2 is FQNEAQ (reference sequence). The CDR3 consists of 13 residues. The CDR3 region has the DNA TGTGCCAGCAGCTTAGCGCTAAGGCACGAGCAGTACTTC. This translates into CASSLALRHEQYF.